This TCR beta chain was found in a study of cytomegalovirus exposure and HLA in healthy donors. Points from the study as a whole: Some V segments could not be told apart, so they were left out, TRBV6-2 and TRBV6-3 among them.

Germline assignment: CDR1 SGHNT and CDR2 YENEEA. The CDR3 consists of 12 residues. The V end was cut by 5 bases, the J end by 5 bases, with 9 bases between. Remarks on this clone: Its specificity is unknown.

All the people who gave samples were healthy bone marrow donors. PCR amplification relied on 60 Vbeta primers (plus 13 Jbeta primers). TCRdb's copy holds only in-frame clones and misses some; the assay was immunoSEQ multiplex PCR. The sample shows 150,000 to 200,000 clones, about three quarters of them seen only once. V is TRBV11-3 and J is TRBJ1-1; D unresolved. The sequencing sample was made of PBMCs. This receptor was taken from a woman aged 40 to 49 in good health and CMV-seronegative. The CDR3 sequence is CASSRRDTEAFF. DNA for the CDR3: TGTGCCAGCAGCCGGCGGGATACTGAAGCTTTCTTT.